One sample yielded the 4 T cell receptor beta chains listed below, sequenced in a study of OX40 agonist ivuxolimab in advanced cancers. Sequenced by immunoSEQ multiplex PCR; TCRdb stores in-frame clones only, minus some. The sample lists about 97,000 clones, about 90% occurring once. Sequences were derived from CD4+ or CD8+ T cells sorted from blood, sampled in a trial of the OX40 agonist ivuxolimab. The receptors stem from an adult with an advanced solid tumor such as melanoma, head and neck, liver or kidney cancer.

This clone was seen ten or more times. J is TRBJ2-1 and V is TRBV19; the D call may be TRBD1 or TRBD2 (5 bases each). In germline, CDR1 is LNHDA, CDR2 SQIVND (reference sequence). The CDR3 extends over 16 amino acids. Deletions cut 6 bases from V and 5 bases from J, with 20 bases between. CDR3 sequence reads: CASRPPHGKGHNEQFF. The CDR3 bases are TGTGCCAGTAGACCCCCACACGGGAAGGGACACAATGAGCAGTTCTTC. Based on the CDR3 plus reference TRBV19 and TRBJ2-1, the full variable domain is DGGITQSPKYLFRKEGQNVTLSCEQNLNHDAMYWYRQDPGQGLRLIYYSQIVNDFQKGDIAEGYSVSREKKESFPLTVTSAQKNPTAFYLCASRPPHGKGHNEQFFGPGTRLTVL.

The chain couples TRBV7-9 to TRBJ1-3, with TRBD1 matching 8 bases. V shed 5 bases and J 4 bases; nucleotides not matched to a gene: 4. Looked up from germline, CDR1 is SEHNR and CDR2 is FQNEAQ (reference sequence). There are 14 residues in the CDR3. The CDR3 DNA is TGTGCCAGCAGCCTAGGACAGGGAGGAAACACCATATATTTT. Its translation: CASSLGQGGNTIYF.

The chain recombines TRBV6-1 with TRBJ2-4, with D tentatively TRBD1 or TRBD2 (6 bases each). The CDR3 consists of 13 residues. V lost 6 bases to trimming and J lost 1 base, with 7 bases between them. Germline V gives CDR1 MNHNS, CDR2 SASEGT. The CDR3 nucleotides are TGTGCCAGCAGAGGGGGGGCCAAAAACATTCAGTACTTC. Its translation: CASRGGAKNIQYF.

V usage is TRBV11-2 and J usage is TRBJ2-5; tentative D call: TRBD2 (6 bases). In germline, CDR1 is SGHAT, CDR2 FQNNGV. The V end was cut by 3 bases, the J end by 4 bases, with 9 bases between. The CDR3 has 13 residues. The CDR3 loop is CASSFGTRETQYF. In nucleotides, the CDR3 is TGTGCCAGCAGCTTTGGGACTCGAGAGACCCAGTACTTC.